Listed here are 23 T cell receptor beta chains from one sample, sequenced in a study of cytomegalovirus exposure and HLA in healthy donors. With 60 Vbeta and 13 Jbeta primers, the PCR was carried out. Generated by immunoSEQ multiplex PCR, the TCRdb table keeps only in-frame clones and is missing some. Among about 150,000 clones listed, 75% to 90% were seen once. Sequences were obtained from PBMCs. The receptors here all came from a man aged 35 to 55 in good health and CMV-seronegative.

The chain combines TRBV5-6 with TRBJ1-5, with D tentatively TRBD1 (5 bases). The germline V and J ends were trimmed by 4 bases and 6 bases, with 17 bases remaining between them. The CDR3 runs to 15 residues. Germline V gene sequence: CDR1 SGHDT, CDR2 YYEEEE. The CDR3 loop is CASSAQGYVGQPQHF. The CDR3 coding sequence is TGTGCCAGCAGCGCCCAGGGATACGTAGGTCAGCCCCAGCATTTT.

This clone was detected only a few times. This chain joins TRBV4-3 and TRBJ1-2; D unresolved. This CDR3 contains 14 residues. Per germline, CDR1 LGHNA and CDR2 YSLEER. V lost 1 base and J lost 4, with 10 bases in between. The DNA of the CDR3 is TGCGCCAGCAGCCAAGCGTCCAAGAGCTATGGCTACACCTTC. This codes for CASSQASKSYGYTF.

This clone was counted a few times. The J gene is TRBJ2-1, the V gene TRBV30, with D possibly TRBD2 on 5 matching bases. Trimming pared 5 bases from V and 4 bases from J, leaving 9 bases between. CDR1 GTSNPN and CDR2 SVGIG come from the germline V gene (reference sequence). The CDR3 totals 12 residues. DNA of the CDR3: TGTGCCTGGGCCCGGGGTTACAATGAGCAGTTCTTC. It is translated as CAWARGYNEQFF.

The chain combines TRBV9 with TRBJ1-3; 11 bases map to TRBD1. Germline CDR1 is SGDLS and CDR2 is YYNGEE. The CDR3 is made up of 17 amino acids. The ends lost 4 bases at V and 3 bases at J; junction bases unmatched: 9. The CDR3 loop is CASSPGTGGSYGNTIYF. The DNA for the CDR3 is TGTGCCAGCAGCCCCGGGACAGGGGGTTCTTATGGAAACACCATATATTTT.

The chain recombines TRBV5-1 with TRBJ2-1, with 7 bases that match TRBD1. CDR1 SGHRS and CDR2 YFSETQ come from the germline V gene. The CDR3 length is 15 residues. After removal of 6 bases from V and 7 bases from J, the junction contained 13 bases not matched to a gene. The chain's CDR3 is CASTPLRDSKNEQFF. CDR3 nucleotide sequence: TGCGCCAGCACCCCCCTCCGGGACAGCAAAAATGAGCAGTTCTTC.

In this sample, this clone turned up a few times. This chain joins TRBV19 and TRBJ1-6; no reliable D call. V was shortened by 5 bases and J by 7 bases, with 12 bases between the two germline ends. Germline V gene lookup returns CDR1 LNHDA and CDR2 SQIVND (reference sequence). CDR3 length equals 14 residues. DNA for the CDR3: TGTGCCAGTAGTGTCGGGTCCGAGAATTCACCCCTCCACTTT. This codes for CASSVGSENSPLHF.

This clone was detected a few times. The J gene is TRBJ1-1, the V gene TRBV7-3; D is undetermined. This CDR3 spans 15 amino acids. Germline CDR1 and CDR2: SGHTA and FQGTGA. V lost 2 bases and J 0 bases, leaving 10 bases between the germline ends. CDR3 nucleotide sequence: TGTGCCAGCAGCTTAGGGCCCGGGGTGAACACTGAAGCTTTCTTT. Its protein product is CASSLGPGVNTEAFF.

The chain carries TRBV27 and TRBJ1-2, with 8 bases identical to TRBD1. J lost 7 bases, V lost 6 bases, and 10 bases had no gene match. The length of the CDR3 is 14 residues. CDR1 is MNHEY, CDR2 SMNVEV, per germline (reference sequence). The CDR3 nucleotides read TGTGCCAGCAGGCCACAATCAGGGGGCGGTGGCTACACCTTC. It encodes CASRPQSGGGGYTF.

The chain carries TRBV27 and TRBJ2-2; 12 nucleotides agree with TRBD1. With 7 bases clipped from V and 7 bases from J, the junction kept 16 bases outside the gene matches. The CDR3 has 18 amino acids. In germline, CDR1 is MNHEY, CDR2 SMNVEV (reference sequence). In DNA, the CDR3 is TGTGCCAGCACTTCGCCGTCCGGGACAGGGGGCTTTGGCGGGGAGCTGTTTTTT. It specifies CASTSPSGTGGFGGELFF.

The chain has TRBV29-1 and TRBJ1-2, with D tentatively TRBD1 (5 bases). V shed 7 bases and J shed 3 bases, with 9 bases lying between them. The CDR3 is 11 residues long. The germline V gene has CDR1 SQVTM and CDR2 ANQGSEA. The CDR3 region is CSDQGHYGYTF. The CDR3 DNA is TGCAGCGATCAGGGCCACTATGGCTACACCTTC.

The chain has TRBV19 and TRBJ2-5; the D gene is possibly TRBD2 (5 bases). V was cut by 5 bases and J by 2 bases, with 18 bases left in between. The CDR3 is 16 amino acids. Germline CDR1 and CDR2: LNHDA and SQIVND (reference sequence). CDR3 nucleotides: TGTGCCAGTAGTTCCTACAGCGCCGGACTGCAAGAGACCCAGTACTTC. Translated: CASSSYSAGLQETQYF.

The chain uses TRBV27 and TRBJ2-1, with TRBD2 matching over 12 bases. The trim removed 5 bases at V and 7 bases at J, leaving 12 bases unmatched. The CDR3 runs 17 residues. Germline values: CDR1 MNHEY, CDR2 SMNVEV (reference sequence). The CDR3: CASSLRLAGDAWNEQFF. The CDR3 bases are TGTGCCAGCAGTCTAAGACTAGCGGGAGATGCCTGGAATGAGCAGTTCTTC.

The chain has TRBV9 and TRBJ1-1; D unclear. The CDR3 totals 15 residues. The V gene lost 4 bases and the J gene lost 1 base, with 14 bases spanning the gap. In germline, CDR1 is SGDLS, CDR2 YYNGEE. The CDR3 spells CASSPREGQNTEAFF. The CDR3 DNA reads TGTGCCAGCAGCCCTAGGGAGGGTCAGAACACTGAAGCTTTCTTT. The entire variable domain, with the rest obtained from reference TRBV9 and TRBJ1-1, is as follows: DSGVTQTPKHLITATGQRVTLRCSPRSGDLSVYWYQQSLDQGLQFLIQYYNGEERAKGNILERFSAQQFPDLHSELNLSSLELGDSALYFCASSPREGQNTEAFFGQGTRLTVV.

CDR3 in amino acids: CASSQTSQGRLARGYGYTF. CDR3 nucleotides: TGTGCCAGCTCACAAACCTCACAGGGACGACTAGCGAGGGGATATGGCTACACCTTC. The chain has TRBV18 and TRBJ1-2, with TRBD1 as a possible D gene (6 bases). V was pared by 4 bases and J by 5 bases, with 29 bases between. This CDR3 region has 19 residues. CDR1 is KGHSH, CDR2 LQKENI, per germline.

The chain carries TRBV18 and TRBJ2-2, with a tentative D call TRBD1 (5 bases). Trimming shortened V by 5 bases and J by 2 bases, and 12 bases separated the two germline ends. Germline CDR1 KGHSH, CDR2 LQKENI. The CDR3 spans 15 residues. CDR3 bases: TGTGCCAGCTCATCGGCAGGGCCTAACACCGGGGAGCTGTTTTTT. Translated, it gives CASSSAGPNTGELFF.

In nucleotides, the CDR3 is TGTGCCAGCAGCCCTAGGCGGACAGACACGGAGACCCAGTACTTC. Amino acids: CASSPRRTDTETQYF. V is TRBV7-9 and J is TRBJ2-5; a possible D gene is TRBD1 (6 bases). This CDR3 is 15 amino acids long. V dropped 5 bases and J dropped 5 bases, with 18 bases sitting between them. Germline loops: CDR1 SEHNR, CDR2 FQNEAQ (reference sequence).

The J gene is TRBJ2-1, the V gene TRBV29-1, with a tentative D call TRBD2 (6 bases). With 7 bases removed from V and 0 bases from J, the gap between germline ends came to 13 bases. CDR1 and CDR2 (germline): SQVTM, ANQGSEA. The CDR3 totals 14 residues. DNA for the CDR3: TGCAGCGCTCGACAGACTAGCTCCTACAATGAGCAGTTCTTC. Its translation is CSARQTSSYNEQFF.

The chain employs TRBV7-9 and TRBJ2-2; 8 bases agree with TRBD1. The CDR3 has 14 amino acids. Trimming cost V 7 bases and J 5 bases; bases outside gene matches: 6. Germline CDR1 and CDR2: SEHNR and FQNEAQ (reference sequence). The CDR3 DNA reads as TGTGCCAGCACAGGACAGGGCCGAACCGGGGAGCTGTTTTTT. It is translated as CASTGQGRTGELFF.

This clone showed up just once. V and J are TRBV5-1 and TRBJ1-1; possibly TRBD1 for D (6 bases). V was shortened by 8 bases and J by 3 bases, with 14 bases between the two germline ends. The CDR3 loop spans 13 amino acids. CDR1 and CDR2 (germline): SGHRS, YFSETQ. CDR3 coding DNA: TGCGCCAGTTGGACAGACGCTGACACTGAAGCTTTCTTT. It specifies CASWTDADTEAFF.

The chain links TRBV5-4 to TRBJ2-7; 10 nucleotides align to TRBD2. Trimming took 4 bases from V and 2 from J; bases not matched to a gene: 9. CDR3 length: 16 residues. Germline values: CDR1 SGHNT, CDR2 YYREEE (reference sequence). Here the CDR3 reads CASSRGGTSATYEQYF. The CDR3 coding sequence is TGTGCCAGCAGCAGAGGGGGGACTAGCGCTACCTACGAGCAGTACTTC.

The gene calls are TRBV7-9 and TRBJ2-1; D is possibly TRBD2 (5 bases). The CDR3 extends over 13 amino acids. Looked up from germline, CDR1 is SEHNR and CDR2 is FQNEAQ (reference sequence). The germline V and J ends were trimmed by 3 bases and 9 bases, with 12 bases remaining between them. CDR3 sequence reads: CASSLLASGEQFF. The CDR3 DNA reads as TGTGCCAGCAGCTTGCTAGCATCAGGTGAGCAGTTCTTC.

J is TRBJ2-1 and V is TRBV28, with TRBD2 matching 10 bases. The CDR3 extends over 15 amino acids. The germline V gene encodes CDR1 MDHEN and CDR2 SYDVKM. Trimming at V came to 3 bases and at J to 15 bases, leaving 14 bases not matched to a gene. The CDR3 protein is CASSFFTSGERGRFF. CDR3 in DNA: TGTGCCAGCAGTTTTTTTACTAGCGGGGAAAGAGGGCGGTTCTTC. Variable domain in full (rest from reference TRBV28 and TRBJ2-1): DVKVTQSSRYLVKRTGEKVFLECVQDMDHENMFWYRQDPGLGLRLIYFSYDVKMKEKGDIPEGYSVSREKKERFSLILESASTNQTSMYLCASSFFTSGERGRFFGPGTRLTVL.

V usage is TRBV5-1 and J usage is TRBJ2-5; the match to TRBD1 covers 7 bases. There are 14 residues in the CDR3. From germline, CDR1 is SGHRS and CDR2 YFSETQ. J gave up 2 bases and V 4 bases, and 5 bases lay outside the gene matches. The CDR3, as DNA: TGCGCCAGCAGCCGACAGGGACAGCAAGAGACCCAGTACTTC. Protein sequence: CASSRQGQQETQYF.